Included here is one T cell receptor (beta chain) sequence, with context. This clone was seen a handful of times. The antigen this receptor binds is unknown. Base qualities are not recorded, but no much larger clone differs from it by a single base. The CDR3 regions of human TCRbeta chains were analyzed by immunosequencing. The original methods were these. TCRs in the repertoires were compared against a reference library of SARS-CoV-2-specific TCRs that had been generated with the MIRA antigen-specificity platform. Breadth was defined as the fraction of unique TCRs that were SARS-CoV-2-associated. Depth was defined as the fraction of total T cells that were SARS-CoV-2-associated. Each spike-specific TCR was assigned to its reactive spike region and to a CD4 or CD8 class using the MIRA data. Log10-transformed breadth and depth values were compared by one-way ANOVA with Sidak's multiple comparisons tests. This is the immuneACCESS table as TCRdb keeps it, with only in-frame sequences that have V and J called. A part of the clones is gone; compared with another copy, unresolved V genes explain less than half, and the rest is unexplained. V and J calls and clone size are as listed in that table; D and trimming were resolved from the DNA. The sample table records around 100,000 clones; around 87% of these occur just once. Of the sample, 15% to 20% falls within the top ten clones.

These data are taken from a study of T cell responses to AZD1222 COVID-19 vaccine listed by TCRdb under 2021. Some background on the complete study: AZD1222 recipients whose second dose came at about 4 weeks and those whose second dose came at about 12 weeks were combined into one group, since spike-specific TCR depth and breadth did not differ between the two schedules. A total of 233 trial participants underwent TCR sequencing, of whom around 200 received two doses of AZD1222 and about 25 received two doses of the MenACWY control vaccine. Trial participants were enrolled into age subgroups of 18-55, 56-69 and 70-plus years, which contained approximately 150, 28 and 58 TCR-sequenced participants, respectively.

Reading from cysteine to phenylalanine, the CDR3 counts 11 amino acids. The CDR3 DNA has 33 bases and is translated from base 1. Trimming at the junction amounts to 5 bases on V and 4 bases on J, and the germline ends lie 3 bases apart. For CDR1 and CDR2, the germline V gene lists LGHNT and FRNRAP. Read against the paper, the sample's time point label means: baseline before first vaccination. Vaccinee samples came from UK trials COV001 and COV002, including a single-blind randomized controlled phase 2/3 trial of AZD1222 (ChAdOx1 nCoV-19) in healthy adults. Trial participant PBMC samples were collected at day 0 and day 28 after the second dose for TCRbeta chain sequencing. Broad study findings and their caveats: Because no day 14 peak-response samples were available, the repertoires could be characterized only after the peak T cell response. In the small 56-69-year group, the increase in depth fell short of significance, most likely because of low power. Only five to seven AZD1222 recipients were SARS-CoV-2 seropositive at baseline, limiting conclusions about previously exposed vaccinees. Reportedly, close to half of the unique spike-specific TCRs recognized epitopes lying outside the regions that are mutated in the B.1.351 and B.1.1.7 variants. After two AZD1222 doses, both the breadth and the depth of spike-specific TCRs were significantly higher than at day 0 and than in MenACWY recipients. Participants were mostly white British, with more females than males. The authors suggested clonal diversity may have been underestimated. The vaccine-associated CD4 TCRs covered the entire spike protein, and the dominant responses fell in regions 160-218 and 743-854.

The sample here was peripheral blood, taken on day 0 of AZD1222 vaccination. The clonotype was recovered from an adult in good health. The V gene is TRBV12-5 and the J gene is TRBJ2-1; confidence is insufficient to name the D gene. The DNA sequence is given as TGTGCTAGTGGTCAATACAATGAGCAGTTCTTC. Protein translation: CASGQYNEQFF.